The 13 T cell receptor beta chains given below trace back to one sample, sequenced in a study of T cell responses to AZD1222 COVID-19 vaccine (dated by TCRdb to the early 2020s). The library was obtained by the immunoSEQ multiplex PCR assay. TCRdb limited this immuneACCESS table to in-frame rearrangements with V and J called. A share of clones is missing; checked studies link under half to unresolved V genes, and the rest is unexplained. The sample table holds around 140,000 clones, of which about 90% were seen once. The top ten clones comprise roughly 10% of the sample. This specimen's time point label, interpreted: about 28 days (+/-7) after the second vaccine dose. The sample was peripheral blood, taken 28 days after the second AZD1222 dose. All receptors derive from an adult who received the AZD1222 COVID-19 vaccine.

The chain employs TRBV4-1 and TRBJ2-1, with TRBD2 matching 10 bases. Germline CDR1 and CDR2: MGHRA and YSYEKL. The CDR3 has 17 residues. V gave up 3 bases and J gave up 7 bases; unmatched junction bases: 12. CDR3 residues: CASSHGPSSGGANEQFF. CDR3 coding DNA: TGCGCCAGCAGCCACGGGCCGTCCAGCGGGGGGGCTAATGAGCAGTTCTTC.

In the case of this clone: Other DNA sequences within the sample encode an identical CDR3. The CDR3 here is CASSLEQGETQYF. CDR3 bases: TGTGCCAGCAGCTTAGAGCAAGGAGAGACCCAGTACTTC. The chain uses TRBV7-2 and TRBJ2-5; D is unclear. CDR3 length equals 13 residues. Germline lookup yields CDR1 SGHTA and CDR2 FQGNSA. The ends were cut back, 1 base at V and 4 bases at J, with 7 bases in the middle.

This chain's CDR3 is CASSSAMNTEAFF. The DNA of the CDR3 is TGTGCCAGCAGTTCCGCAATGAACACTGAAGCTTTCTTT. The chain is built from TRBV7-6 and TRBJ1-1; unclear D gene. Trimming removed 6 bases from V and 0 bases from J, with 8 bases in between. Germline V gene sequence: CDR1 SGHVS, CDR2 FNYEAQ. The CDR3 consists of 13 residues.

The CDR3 loop reads CASSLNRVEIVTF. CDR3 bases: TGTGCCAGCAGCTTAAACAGGGTGGAGATTGTAACCTTC. This chain joins TRBV11-2 and TRBJ1-2; possibly TRBD1 for D (6 bases). Trimming cost V 2 bases and J 14 bases, with 18 bases left between them. This CDR3 region has 13 residues. The germline CDR1 and CDR2 sequences are SGHAT and FQNNGV.

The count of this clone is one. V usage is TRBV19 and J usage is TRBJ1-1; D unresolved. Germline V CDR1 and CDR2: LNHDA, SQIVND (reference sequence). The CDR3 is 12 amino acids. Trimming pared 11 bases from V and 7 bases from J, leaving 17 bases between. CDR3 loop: CASFRERREAFF. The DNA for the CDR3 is TGTGCCTCATTTAGGGAGCGTCGTGAAGCTTTCTTT.

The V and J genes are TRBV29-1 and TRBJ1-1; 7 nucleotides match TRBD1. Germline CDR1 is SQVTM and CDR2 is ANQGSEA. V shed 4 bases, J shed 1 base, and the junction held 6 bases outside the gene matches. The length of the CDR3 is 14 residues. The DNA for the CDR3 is TGCAGCGTTGTGGGGCAGGGGGAGAACACTGAAGCTTTCTTT. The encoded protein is CSVVGQGENTEAFF.

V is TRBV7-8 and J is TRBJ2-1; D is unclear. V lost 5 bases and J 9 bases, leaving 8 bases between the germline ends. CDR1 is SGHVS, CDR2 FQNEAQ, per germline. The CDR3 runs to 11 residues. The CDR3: CASSLSAEQFF. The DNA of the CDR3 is TGTGCCAGCAGCCTATCAGCTGAGCAGTTCTTC.

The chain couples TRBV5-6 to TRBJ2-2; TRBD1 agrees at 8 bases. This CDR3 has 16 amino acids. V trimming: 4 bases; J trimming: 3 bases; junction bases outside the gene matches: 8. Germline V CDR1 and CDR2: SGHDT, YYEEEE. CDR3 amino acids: CASSIWTGRDTGELFF. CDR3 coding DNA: TGTGCCAGCAGCATTTGGACAGGGAGAGACACCGGGGAGCTGTTTTTT.

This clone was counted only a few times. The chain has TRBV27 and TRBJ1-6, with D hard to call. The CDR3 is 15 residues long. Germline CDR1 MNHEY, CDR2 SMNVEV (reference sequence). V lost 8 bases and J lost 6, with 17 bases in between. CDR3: CASQPGGNRNSPLHF. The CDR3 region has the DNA TGTGCCAGCCAACCGGGAGGGAATCGTAATTCACCCCTCCACTTT.

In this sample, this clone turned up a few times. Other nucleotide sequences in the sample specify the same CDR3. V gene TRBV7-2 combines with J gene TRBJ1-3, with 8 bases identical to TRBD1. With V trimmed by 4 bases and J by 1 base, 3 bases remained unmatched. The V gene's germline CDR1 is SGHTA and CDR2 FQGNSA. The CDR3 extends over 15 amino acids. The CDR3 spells CASSSYRGSGNTIYF. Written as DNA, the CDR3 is TGTGCCAGCAGCTCCTACAGGGGGTCTGGAAACACCATATATTTT.

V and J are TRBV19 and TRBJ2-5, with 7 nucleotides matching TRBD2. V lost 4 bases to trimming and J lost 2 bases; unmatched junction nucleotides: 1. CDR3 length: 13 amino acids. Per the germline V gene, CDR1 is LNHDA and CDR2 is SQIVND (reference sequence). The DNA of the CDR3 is TGTGCCAGTAGTACACTAGCGCAAGAGACCCAGTACTTC. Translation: CASSTLAQETQYF. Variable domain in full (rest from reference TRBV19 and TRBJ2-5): DGGITQSPKYLFRKEGQNVTLSCEQNLNHDAMYWYRQDPGQGLRLIYYSQIVNDFQKGDIAEGYSVSREKKESFPLTVTSAQKNPTAFYLCASSTLAQETQYFGPGTRLLVL.

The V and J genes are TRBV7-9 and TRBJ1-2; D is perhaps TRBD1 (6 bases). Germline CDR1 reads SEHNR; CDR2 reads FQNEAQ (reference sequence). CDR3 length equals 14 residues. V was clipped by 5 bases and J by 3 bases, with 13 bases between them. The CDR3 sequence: CASSQLQGYYGYTF. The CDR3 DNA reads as TGTGCCAGCAGCCAGCTTCAGGGGTACTATGGCTACACCTTC.

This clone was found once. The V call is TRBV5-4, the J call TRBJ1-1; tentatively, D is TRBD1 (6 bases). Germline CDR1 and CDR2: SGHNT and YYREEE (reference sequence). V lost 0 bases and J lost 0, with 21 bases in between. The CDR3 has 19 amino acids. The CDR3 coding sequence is TGTGCCAGCAGCTTGGGCCCTCTCCTCAAGGGGGGCTTGAACACTGAAGCTTTCTTT. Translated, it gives CASSLGPLLKGGLNTEAFF.